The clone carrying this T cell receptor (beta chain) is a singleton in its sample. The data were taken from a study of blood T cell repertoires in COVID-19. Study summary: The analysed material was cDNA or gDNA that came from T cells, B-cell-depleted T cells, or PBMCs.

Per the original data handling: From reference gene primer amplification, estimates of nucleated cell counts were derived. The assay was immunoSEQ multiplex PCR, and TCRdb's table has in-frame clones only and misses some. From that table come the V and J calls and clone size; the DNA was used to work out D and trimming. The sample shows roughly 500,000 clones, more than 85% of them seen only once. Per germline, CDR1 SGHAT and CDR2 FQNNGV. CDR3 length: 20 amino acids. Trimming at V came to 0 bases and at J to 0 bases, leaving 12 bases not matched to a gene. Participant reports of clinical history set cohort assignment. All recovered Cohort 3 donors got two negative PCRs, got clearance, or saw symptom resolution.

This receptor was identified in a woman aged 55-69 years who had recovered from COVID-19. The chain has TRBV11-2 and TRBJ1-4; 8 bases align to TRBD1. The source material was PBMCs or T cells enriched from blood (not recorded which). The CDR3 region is CASSLEGGGQGLPTNEKLFF. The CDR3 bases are TGTGCCAGCAGCTTAGAGGGGGGAGGACAGGGCCTTCCAACTAATGAAAAACTGTTTTTT. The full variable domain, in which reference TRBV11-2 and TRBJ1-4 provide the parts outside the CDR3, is EAGVAQSPRYKIIEKRQSVAFWCNPISGHATLYWYQQILGQGPKLLIQFQNNGVVDDSQLPKDRFSAERLKGVDSTLKIQPAKLEDSAVYLCASSLEGGGQGLPTNEKLFFGSGTQLSVL.